The 4 T cell receptor beta chains below come from one sample, sequenced in a study of post-analysis software for immune sequencing data. Overall study findings and caveats: Controls had lower frequencies than patients of a few TRBV segments, which included TRBV5-6, TRBV5-1 and TRBV20-1.

Tagging with unique molecular identifiers was a feature of the TCR beta cDNA libraries. Via MiXCR, TCRdb re-called the PCR reads, giving one row per CDR3 protein. The table lists under 900,000 distinct CDR3 sequences, approximately 57% of them singletons. No cognate antigen is known for these TCRs. The source material was blood. The receptors derive from a girl aged 10 to 17 with multiple sclerosis.

This chain connects TRBV4-1 to TRBJ1-6; a weak D match, TRBD1 (5 bases). The CDR3 runs to 14 residues. Germline lookup yields CDR1 MGHRA and CDR2 YSYEKL. V lost 2 bases and J lost 13, with 15 bases in between. The CDR3 nucleotides read TGCGCCAGCAGCCAAACCCCCCCGGGGGTTCCCCTCCACTTT. Translating it yields CASSQTPPGVPLHF.

This chain links TRBV30 with TRBJ2-7; 8 bases agree with TRBD1. CDR3 length: 15 residues. Germline V gives CDR1 GTSNPN, CDR2 SVGIG (reference sequence). Trimming took 6 bases from V and 2 from J; bases not matched to a gene: 12. CDR3 loop: CACTPGTGGTYEQYF. DNA for the CDR3: TGTGCCTGCACACCTGGGACAGGAGGGACCTACGAGCAGTACTTC.

The rearrangement uses TRBV9 and TRBJ2-5, with D possibly being TRBD1 or TRBD2 (6 bases each). The better agreement between TRBJ2-7 and the DNA end casts doubt on the J call. Germline assignment: CDR1 SGDLS and CDR2 YYNGEE. CDR3 length: 13 residues. The CDR3 protein is CASSPEGGGEQYF. CDR3 sequence (DNA): TGTGCCAGCAGCCCGGAGGGGGGAGGCGAGCAGTACTTC.

CDR3 nucleotide sequence: TGCAGCGTTGTAGGAGGGAGAACCTCGCGGGAGCAGTTCTTC. Translated: CSVVGGRTSREQFF. The gene calls are TRBV29-1 and TRBJ2-1; tentative D call: TRBD2 (6 bases). V lost 4 bases, J lost 10 bases, and 20 bases lay in between. The CDR3 totals 14 residues. Germline loops: CDR1 SQVTM, CDR2 ANQGSEA.